The rows below give T cell receptor beta chains drawn from one sample of a study of blood T cell repertoires in COVID-19. Sequencing was performed with immunoSEQ multiplex PCR; in TCRdb, only in-frame clones are kept and a portion is missing. The sample consists of about 80,000 clones, about nine tenths of them appearing once. The sequencing sample was made of peripheral blood. These receptors all come from a woman over 75 with acute or convalescent COVID-19. The CDR3 runs from the conserved cysteine through the conserved F or W. The D gene is left open where the match is weak. A clone size is listed for some rows: how often the clone was seen (once, few, many), or a class if it is expanded.

J gene,clone size,V gene,D gene,CDR3 protein,CDR3 DNA
TRBJ2-1,-,TRBV9,TRBD2,CASSAYTGLANNEQFF,TGTGCCAGCAGCGCCTACACCGGACTAGCCAACAATGAGCAGTTCTTC
TRBJ1-1,-,TRBV19,-,CASRWGQNTEAFF,TGTGCCAGTAGATGGGGACAGAACACTGAAGCTTTCTTT
TRBJ1-3,-,TRBV7-2,-,CASSLAAQETTIYF,TGTGCCAGCAGCTTAGCCGCACAGGAGACCACCATATATTTT
TRBJ1-1,-,TRBV5-4,-,CASSAALINTEAFF,TGTGCCAGCAGCGCGGCCCTTATTAACACTGAAGCTTTCTTT
TRBJ1-3,-,TRBV18,-,CASSPEQAGNTIYF,TGTGCCAGCTCACCTGAGCAGGCGGGAAACACCATATATTTT
TRBJ1-6,-,TRBV7-2,-,CASSRGRVSSPLHF,TGTGCCAGCAGCCGGGGGAGGGTGAGTTCACCCCTCCACTTT
TRBJ1-1,few,TRBV7-9,TRBD1,CASSQGQGKMNTEAFF,TGTGCCAGCAGCCAGGGACAGGGAAAGATGAACACTGAAGCTTTCTTT
TRBJ2-5,-,TRBV7-9,TRBD2,CASSPGASGDAQYF,TGTGCCAGCAGCCCAGGGGCTAGCGGGGATGCCCAGTACTTC
TRBJ2-2,once,TRBV6-5,-,CASRPGQTNTGELFF,TGTGCCAGCAGACCTGGACAGACAAACACCGGGGAGCTGTTTTTT
TRBJ2-7,-,TRBV27,TRBD2,CASSLKGVEREMYEQYF,TGTGCCAGCAGTTTAAAGGGGGTGGAGCGGGAGATGTACGAGCAGTACTTC
TRBJ2-5,once,TRBV6-5,-,CASRDGGRETQYF,TGTGCCAGCAGGGACGGGGGGCGAGAGACCCAGTACTTC
TRBJ2-2,-,TRBV5-1,TRBD2,CASSPSGAGIGELFF,TGCGCCAGCAGCCCTAGCGGGGCGGGAATTGGGGAGCTGTTTTTT
TRBJ2-2,-,TRBV2,-,CASTERGGDPSGELFF,TGTGCCAGCACCGAAAGGGGCGGGGATCCGTCCGGGGAGCTGTTTTTT
TRBJ2-7,once,TRBV6-2/TRBV6-3,-,CASSYSFGGLASYEQYF,TGTGCCAGCAGTTACTCGTTTGGAGGTTTAGCATCGTACGAGCAGTACTTC
TRBJ2-5,-,TRBV11-2,TRBD2,CASSFGGRAKETQYF,TGTGCCAGCAGCTTCGGCGGGAGGGCCAAAGAGACCCAGTACTTC
TRBJ2-7,once,TRBV9,-,CASSVAPISSGPPYEQYF,TGTGCCAGCAGCGTAGCACCTATTTCGAGCGGGCCGCCCTACGAGCAGTACTTC
TRBJ1-2,-,TRBV4-1,TRBD1,CASSQPTGTEPNYGYTF,TGCGCCAGCAGCCAGCCTACGGGGACAGAGCCAAACTATGGCTACACCTTC
TRBJ1-5,-,TRBV6-5,TRBD1,CASRMGQANQPQHF,TGTGCCAGCAGAATGGGACAGGCTAATCAGCCCCAGCATTTT
TRBJ2-3,once,TRBV2,TRBD1,CASRRQGGAADTQYF,TGTGCCAGCAGGCGACAGGGGGGAGCGGCAGATACGCAGTATTTT
TRBJ2-3,-,TRBV5-4,TRBD2,CASSPSGGPTDTQYF,TGTGCCAGCAGCCCTAGCGGGGGGCCCACAGATACGCAGTATTTT
TRBJ1-1,-,TRBV6-5,-,CASSPTIGVEAFF,TGTGCCAGCAGTCCCACCATAGGGGTTGAAGCTTTCTTT
TRBJ2-7,once,TRBV6-1,TRBD2,CASSEATEREYYEQYF,TGTGCCAGCAGTGAAGCAACGGAGCGGGAGTACTACGAGCAGTACTTC